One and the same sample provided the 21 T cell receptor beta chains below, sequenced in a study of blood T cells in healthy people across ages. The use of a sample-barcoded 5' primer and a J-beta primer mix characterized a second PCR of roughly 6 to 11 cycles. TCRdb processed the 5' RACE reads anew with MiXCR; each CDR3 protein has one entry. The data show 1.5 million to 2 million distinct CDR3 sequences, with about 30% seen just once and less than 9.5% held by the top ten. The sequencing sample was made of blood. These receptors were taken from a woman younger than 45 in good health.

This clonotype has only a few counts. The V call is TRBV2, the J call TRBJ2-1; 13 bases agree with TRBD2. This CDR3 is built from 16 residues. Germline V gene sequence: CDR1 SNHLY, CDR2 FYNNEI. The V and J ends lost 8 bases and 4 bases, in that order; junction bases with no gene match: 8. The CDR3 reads CASPETSGGQYNEQFF. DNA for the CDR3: TGTGCCAGCCCAGAGACTAGCGGGGGGCAATACAATGAGCAGTTCTTC.

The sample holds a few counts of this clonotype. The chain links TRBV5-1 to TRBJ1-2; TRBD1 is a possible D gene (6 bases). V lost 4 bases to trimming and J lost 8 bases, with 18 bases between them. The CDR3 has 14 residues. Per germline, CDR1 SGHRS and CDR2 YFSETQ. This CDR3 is CASSRNREADGYTF. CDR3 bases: TGCGCCAGCAGCAGGAACAGGGAAGCTGACGGCTACACCTTC.

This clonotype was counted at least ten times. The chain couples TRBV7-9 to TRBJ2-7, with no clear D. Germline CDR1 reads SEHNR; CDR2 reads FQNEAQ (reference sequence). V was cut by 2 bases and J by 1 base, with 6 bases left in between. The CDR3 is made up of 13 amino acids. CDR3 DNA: TGTGCCAGCAGCTTACAGAATTCCTACGAGCAGTACTTC. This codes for CASSLQNSYEQYF. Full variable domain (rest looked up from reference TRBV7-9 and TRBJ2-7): DTGVSQNPRHKITKRGQNVTFRCDPISEHNRLYWYRQTLGQGPEFLTYFQNEAQLEKSRLLSDRFSAERPKGSFSTLEIQRTEQGDSAMYLCASSLQNSYEQYFGPGTRLTVT.

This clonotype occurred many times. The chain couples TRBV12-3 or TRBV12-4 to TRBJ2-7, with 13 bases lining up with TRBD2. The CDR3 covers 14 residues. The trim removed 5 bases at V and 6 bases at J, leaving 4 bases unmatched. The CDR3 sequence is CASSGLAGVSEQYF. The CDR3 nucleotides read TGTGCCAGCAGTGGACTAGCGGGAGTATCCGAGCAGTACTTC.

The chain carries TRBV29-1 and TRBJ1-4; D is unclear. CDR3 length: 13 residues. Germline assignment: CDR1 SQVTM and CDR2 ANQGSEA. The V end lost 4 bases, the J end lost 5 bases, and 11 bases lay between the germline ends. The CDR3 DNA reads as TGCAGCGTTGTGGCAGTCGGAAATGAAAAACTGTTTTTT. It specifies CSVVAVGNEKLFF.

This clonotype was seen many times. CDR3 sequence (DNA): TGTGCCAGCGGCGGACCCGGCAGGGGGGCTGATGGCTACACCTTC. This sequence encodes CASGGPGRGADGYTF. V usage is TRBV6-5 and J usage is TRBJ1-2, with 7 bases matching TRBD1. Germline values: CDR1 MNHEY, CDR2 SVGAGI. Losses at the gene ends were 8 bases for V and 6 bases for J; bases not matched to a gene: 15. The CDR3 runs to 15 residues.

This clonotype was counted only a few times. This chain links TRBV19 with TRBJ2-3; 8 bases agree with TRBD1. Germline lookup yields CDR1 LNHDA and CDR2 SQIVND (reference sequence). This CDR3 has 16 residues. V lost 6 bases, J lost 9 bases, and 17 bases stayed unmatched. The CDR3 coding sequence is TGTGCCAGTAGCAGCCTCCCAGGGGGCTTGGGTGAAACGCAGTATTTT. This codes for CASSSLPGGLGETQYF.

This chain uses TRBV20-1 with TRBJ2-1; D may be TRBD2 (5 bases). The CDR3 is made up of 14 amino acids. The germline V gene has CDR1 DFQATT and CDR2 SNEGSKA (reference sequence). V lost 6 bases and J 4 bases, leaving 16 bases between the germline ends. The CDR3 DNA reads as TGCAGTGCCCCCTCAGAGGAGGTGTACAATGAGCAGTTCTTC. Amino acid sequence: CSAPSEEVYNEQFF.

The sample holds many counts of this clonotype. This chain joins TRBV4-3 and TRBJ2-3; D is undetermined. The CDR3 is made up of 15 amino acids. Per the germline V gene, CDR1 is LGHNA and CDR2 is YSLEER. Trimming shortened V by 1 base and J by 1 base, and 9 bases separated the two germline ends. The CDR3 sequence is CASSQGAFRTDTQYF. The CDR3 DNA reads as TGCGCCAGCAGCCAAGGCGCGTTCCGCACAGATACGCAGTATTTT.

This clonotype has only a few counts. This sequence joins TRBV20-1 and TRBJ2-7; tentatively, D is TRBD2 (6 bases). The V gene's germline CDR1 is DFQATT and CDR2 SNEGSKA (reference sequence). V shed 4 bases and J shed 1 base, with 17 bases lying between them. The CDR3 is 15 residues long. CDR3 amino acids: CSAMSTSKPSYEQYF. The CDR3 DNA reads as TGCAGTGCTATGTCGACTAGTAAGCCTTCCTACGAGCAGTACTTC.

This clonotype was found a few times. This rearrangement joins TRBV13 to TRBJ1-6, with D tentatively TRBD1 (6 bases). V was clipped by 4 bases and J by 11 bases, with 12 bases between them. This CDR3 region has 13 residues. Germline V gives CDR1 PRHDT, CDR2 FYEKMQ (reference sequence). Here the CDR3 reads CASSSQGSTPLHF. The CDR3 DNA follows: TGTGCCAGCAGCTCACAGGGTTCGACACCCCTCCACTTT.

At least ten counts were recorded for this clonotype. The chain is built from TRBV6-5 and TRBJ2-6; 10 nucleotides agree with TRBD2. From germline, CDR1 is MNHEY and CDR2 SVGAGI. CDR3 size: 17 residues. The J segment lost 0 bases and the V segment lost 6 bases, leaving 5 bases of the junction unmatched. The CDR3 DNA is TGTGCCAGCAGCAGCGGGAGGGGGTCCTCTGGGGCCAACGTCCTGACTTTC. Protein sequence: CASSSGRGSSGANVLTF.

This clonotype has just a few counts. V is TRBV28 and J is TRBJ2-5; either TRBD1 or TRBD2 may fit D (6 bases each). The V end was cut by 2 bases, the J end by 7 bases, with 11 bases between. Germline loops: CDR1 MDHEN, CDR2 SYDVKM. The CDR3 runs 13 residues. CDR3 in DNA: TGTGCCAGCAGTTTAGGACTACAGGGGACCCAGTACTTC. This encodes CASSLGLQGTQYF.

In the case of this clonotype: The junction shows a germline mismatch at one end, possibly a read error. The CDR3 reads CAASDFETSDTQYF. CDR3 DNA sequence: TGTGCCGCCAGTGATTTCGAGACGTCAGATACGCAGTATTTT. The rearrangement links TRBV24-1 to TRBJ2-3; no clear D. The CDR3 spans 14 residues. Germline V gives CDR1 KGHDR, CDR2 SFDVKD.

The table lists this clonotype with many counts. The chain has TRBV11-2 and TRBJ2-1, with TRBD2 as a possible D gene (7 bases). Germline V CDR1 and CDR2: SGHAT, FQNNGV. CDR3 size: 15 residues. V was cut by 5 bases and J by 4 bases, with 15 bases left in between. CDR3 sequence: CASSRRAGAYNEQFF. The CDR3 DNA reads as TGTGCCAGCAGCCGAAGGGCGGGGGCATACAATGAGCAGTTCTTC.

The CDR3 loop is CASSYDSTNTGELFF. CDR3 in DNA: TGTGCCAGCAGTTACGACAGCACGAACACCGGGGAGCTGTTTTTT. The rearrangement joins TRBV6-5 to TRBJ2-2; D possibly corresponds to TRBD1 (5 bases). Between the trimmed V and J ends, which lost 2 bases and 0 bases, there was a span of 7 bases. Germline V CDR1 and CDR2: MNHEY, SVGAGI. There are 15 residues in the CDR3.

For the CDR3, the DNA is TGTGCCAGCAGCCCCGGACAGGGTACAGCTAACTATGGCTACACCTTC. This encodes CASSPGQGTANYGYTF. J is TRBJ1-2 and V is TRBV5-5; 8 bases agree with TRBD1. V trimming: 4 bases; J trimming: 0 bases; junction bases outside the gene matches: 8. Germline CDR1 reads SGHKS; CDR2 reads YYEKEE (reference sequence). This CDR3 comprises 16 residues.

CDR3 sequence: CASALGQPYEQYF. In DNA form, the CDR3 reads TGTGCCAGCGCACTCGGACAGCCCTACGAGCAGTACTTC. The chain uses TRBV18 and TRBJ2-7; a possible D gene is TRBD1 (6 bases). This CDR3 region has 13 residues. Germline CDR1 KGHSH, CDR2 LQKENI. Trimming removed 8 bases at V and 2 bases at J, with 13 bases between.

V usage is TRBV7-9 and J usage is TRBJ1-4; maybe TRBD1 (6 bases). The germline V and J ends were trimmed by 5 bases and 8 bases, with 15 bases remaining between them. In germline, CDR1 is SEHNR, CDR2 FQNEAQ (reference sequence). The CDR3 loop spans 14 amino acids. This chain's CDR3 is CASSASGQKEKLFF. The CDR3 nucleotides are TGTGCCAGCAGCGCCTCGGGACAAAAAGAAAAACTGTTTTTT.

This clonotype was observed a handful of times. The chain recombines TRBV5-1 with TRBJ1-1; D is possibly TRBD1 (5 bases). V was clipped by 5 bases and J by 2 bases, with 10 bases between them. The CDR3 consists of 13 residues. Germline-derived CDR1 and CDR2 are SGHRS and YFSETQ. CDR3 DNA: TGCGCCAGCAGATACCAGGGAAACACTGAAGCTTTCTTT. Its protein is CASRYQGNTEAFF.

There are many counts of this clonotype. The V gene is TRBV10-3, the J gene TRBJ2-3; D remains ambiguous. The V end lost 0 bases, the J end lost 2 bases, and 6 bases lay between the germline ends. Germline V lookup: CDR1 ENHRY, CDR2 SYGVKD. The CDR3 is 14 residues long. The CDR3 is CAISESTATDTQYF. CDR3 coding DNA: TGTGCCATCAGTGAGTCTACAGCCACAGATACGCAGTATTTT.